This T cell receptor (beta chain) was obtained from a study of blood T cell repertoires in COVID-19. Germline V lookup: CDR1 GTSNPN, CDR2 SVGIG (reference sequence). V lost 1 base, J lost 6 bases, and 11 bases stayed unmatched. The CDR3 consists of 16 residues. This clone has only a few counts. Method: immunoSEQ multiplex PCR; TCRdb's copy keeps in-frame clones and lacks some. The table lists more than 200,000 clones, 85% to 90% of them singletons. The source material was peripheral blood. This chain links TRBV30 with TRBJ2-7; the match to TRBD2 covers 11 bases. The source of this sequence is a man between 25 and 39 years old with COVID-19, enrolled during active disease. In DNA, the CDR3 is TGTGCCTGGAGTGGATACCCTGGGACTAGCGGTCCCGAGCAGTACTTC. Amino acid sequence: CAWSGYPGTSGPEQYF.